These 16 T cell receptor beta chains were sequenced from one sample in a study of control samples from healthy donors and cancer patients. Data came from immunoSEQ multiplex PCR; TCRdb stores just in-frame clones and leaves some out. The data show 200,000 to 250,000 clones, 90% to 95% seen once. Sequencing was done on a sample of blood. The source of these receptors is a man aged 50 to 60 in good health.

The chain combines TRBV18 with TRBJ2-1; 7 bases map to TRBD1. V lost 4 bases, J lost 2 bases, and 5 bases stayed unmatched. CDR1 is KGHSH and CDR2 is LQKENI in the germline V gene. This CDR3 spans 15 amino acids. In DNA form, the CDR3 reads TGTGCCAGCTCACTTAGACAGGGAACCTACAATGAGCAGTTCTTC. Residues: CASSLRQGTYNEQFF.

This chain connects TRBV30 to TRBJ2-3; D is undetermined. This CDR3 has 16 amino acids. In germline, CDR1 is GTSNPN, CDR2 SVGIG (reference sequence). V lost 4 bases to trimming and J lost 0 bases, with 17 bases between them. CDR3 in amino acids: CAWNPSYAASTDTQYF. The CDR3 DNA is TGTGCCTGGAATCCCTCTTACGCCGCTAGCACAGATACGCAGTATTTT.

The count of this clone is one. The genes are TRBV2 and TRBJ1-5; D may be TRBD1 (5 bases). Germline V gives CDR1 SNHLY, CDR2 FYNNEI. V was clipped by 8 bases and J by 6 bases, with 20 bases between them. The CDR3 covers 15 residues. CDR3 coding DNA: TGTGCCAGCTCCGAGAGGGGAGTGGTTGGTCAGCCCCAGCATTTT. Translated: CASSERGVVGQPQHF.

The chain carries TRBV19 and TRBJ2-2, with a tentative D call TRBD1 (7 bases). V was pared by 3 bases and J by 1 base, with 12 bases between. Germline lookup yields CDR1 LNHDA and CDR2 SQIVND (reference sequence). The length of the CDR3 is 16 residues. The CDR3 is CASSISGGRNTGELFF. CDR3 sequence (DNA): TGTGCCAGTAGTATTTCAGGGGGGCGGAACACCGGGGAGCTGTTTTTT.

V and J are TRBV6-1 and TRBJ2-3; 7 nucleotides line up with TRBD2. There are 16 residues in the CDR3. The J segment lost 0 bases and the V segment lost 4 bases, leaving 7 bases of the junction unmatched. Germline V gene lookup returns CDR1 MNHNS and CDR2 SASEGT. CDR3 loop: CASSAQRGPSTDTQYF. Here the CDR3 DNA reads TGTGCCAGCAGTGCCCAGCGGGGACCTAGCACAGATACGCAGTATTTT.

The CDR3 DNA sequence: TGTGCCAGTAGCCGGGACAGGGGGCAACAGCCCCAGCATTTT. It translates to CASSRDRGQQPQHF. This rearrangement joins TRBV19 to TRBJ1-5, with TRBD1 identical over 12 bases. The CDR3 length is 14 residues. CDR1 and CDR2 from the germline V gene are LNHDA and SQIVND (reference sequence). V shed 6 bases and J 7 bases; nucleotides not matched to a gene: 4. The full variable domain, with the rest looked up from reference TRBV19 and TRBJ1-5, is DGGITQSPKYLFRKEGQNVTLSCEQNLNHDAMYWYRQDPGQGLRLIYYSQIVNDFQKGDIAEGYSVSREKKESFPLTVTSAQKNPTAFYLCASSRDRGQQPQHFGDGTRLSIL.

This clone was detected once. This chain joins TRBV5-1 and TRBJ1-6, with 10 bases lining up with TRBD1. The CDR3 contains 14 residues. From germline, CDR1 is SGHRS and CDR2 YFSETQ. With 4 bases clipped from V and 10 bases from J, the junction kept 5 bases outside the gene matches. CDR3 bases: TGCGCCAGCAGCCCCGGACAGGGGGAATCACCCCTCCACTTT. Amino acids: CASSPGQGESPLHF.

DNA for the CDR3: TGTGCCATCAGCGGGATAGACACCGGGGAGCTGTTTTTT. Encoded protein: CAISGIDTGELFF. The chain carries TRBV10-3 and TRBJ2-2; maybe TRBD2 (5 bases). This CDR3 comprises 13 residues. Trimming stripped 6 bases from V and 3 bases from J, with 8 bases between. Per germline, CDR1 ENHRY and CDR2 SYGVKD.

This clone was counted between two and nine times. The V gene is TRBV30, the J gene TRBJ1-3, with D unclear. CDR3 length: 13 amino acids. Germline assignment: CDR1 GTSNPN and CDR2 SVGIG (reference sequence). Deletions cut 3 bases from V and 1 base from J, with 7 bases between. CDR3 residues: CAWSPLSGNTIYF. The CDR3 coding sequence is TGTGCCTGGAGCCCCCTATCTGGAAACACCATATATTTT.

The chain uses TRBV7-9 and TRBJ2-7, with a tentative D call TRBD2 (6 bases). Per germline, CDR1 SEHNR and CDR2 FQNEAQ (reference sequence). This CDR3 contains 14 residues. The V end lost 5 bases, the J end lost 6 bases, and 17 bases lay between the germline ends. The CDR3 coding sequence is TGTGCCAGCAGCCGGGGGAATTCGGAGGCCGAGCAGTACGTC. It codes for CASSRGNSEAEQYV.

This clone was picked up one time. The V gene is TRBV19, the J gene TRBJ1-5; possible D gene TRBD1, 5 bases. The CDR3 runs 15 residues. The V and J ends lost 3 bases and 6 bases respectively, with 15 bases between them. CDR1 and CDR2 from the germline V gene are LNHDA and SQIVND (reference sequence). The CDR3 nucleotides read TGTGCCAGTAGTATCACCCCCAGGGACGGTCAGCCCCAGCATTTT. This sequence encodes CASSITPRDGQPQHF. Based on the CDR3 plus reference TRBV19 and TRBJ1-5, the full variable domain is DGGITQSPKYLFRKEGQNVTLSCEQNLNHDAMYWYRQDPGQGLRLIYYSQIVNDFQKGDIAEGYSVSREKKESFPLTVTSAQKNPTAFYLCASSITPRDGQPQHFGDGTRLSIL.

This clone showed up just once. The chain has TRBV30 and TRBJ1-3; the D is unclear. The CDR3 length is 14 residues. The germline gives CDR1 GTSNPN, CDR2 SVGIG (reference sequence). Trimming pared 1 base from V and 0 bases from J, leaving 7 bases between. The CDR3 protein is CAWSAVYSGNTIYF. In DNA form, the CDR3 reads TGTGCCTGGAGTGCGGTATACTCTGGAAACACCATATATTTT.

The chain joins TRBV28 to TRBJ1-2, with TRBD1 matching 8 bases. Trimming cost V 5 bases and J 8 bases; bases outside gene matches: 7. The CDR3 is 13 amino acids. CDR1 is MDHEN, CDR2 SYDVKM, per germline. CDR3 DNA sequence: TGTGCCAGCAGTGCTCCAGGGGGCGGGGGCTACACCTTC. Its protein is CASSAPGGGGYTF.

CDR3 sequence reads: CASRQQGRSYNSPLHF. CDR3 sequence (DNA): TGTGCCAGCAGACAACAGGGGAGGTCCTATAATTCACCCCTCCACTTT. The rearrangement uses TRBV28 and TRBJ1-6; 7 nucleotides agree with TRBD1. CDR1 MDHEN and CDR2 SYDVKM come from the germline V gene. The CDR3 has 16 amino acids. V shed 6 bases and J 1 base; nucleotides not matched to a gene: 6.

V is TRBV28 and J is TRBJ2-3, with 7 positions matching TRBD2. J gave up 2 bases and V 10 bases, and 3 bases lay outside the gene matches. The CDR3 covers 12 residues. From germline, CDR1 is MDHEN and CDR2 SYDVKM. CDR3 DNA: TGTGCCACCCGGGACTACACAGATACGCAGTATTTT. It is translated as CATRDYTDTQYF.

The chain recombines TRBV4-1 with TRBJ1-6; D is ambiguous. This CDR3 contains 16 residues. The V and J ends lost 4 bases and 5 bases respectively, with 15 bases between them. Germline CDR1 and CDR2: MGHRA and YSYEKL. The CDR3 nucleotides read TGCGCCAGCAGCCCCCGGACTGTAACCGATAATTCACCCCTCCACTTT. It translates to CASSPRTVTDNSPLHF.